This TCR beta chain was observed in a study of response to subunit inactivated influenza vaccine. Concerning this clonotype: What it recognizes is unknown.

TCRdb re-analysed the RT-PCR reads in MiXCR, keeping a single row per CDR3 protein. The profile shows 750,000 to 850,000 distinct CDR3 sequences, about 18% of them singletons. The CDR3 spans 18 residues. V lost 0 bases to trimming and J lost 3 bases; unmatched junction nucleotides: 6. Germline assignment: CDR1 MNHEY and CDR2 SVGAGI. Findings of the study overall: Authors proposed each seasonal influenza vaccination draws in few new T cells.

The sequence was collected from a man over 45 who received an inactivated influenza vaccine. The starting material was PBMCs from blood, obtained 5 to 6 days after vaccination. V usage is TRBV6-5 and J usage is TRBJ2-5; 14 bases are a match to TRBD2. The CDR3 is CASSYSTRLAGGKETQYF. DNA of the CDR3: TGTGCCAGCAGTTACTCGACTAGACTAGCGGGAGGGAAAGAGACCCAGTACTTC.